This T cell receptor beta chain was captured by sequencing in a study of cytomegalovirus exposure and HLA in healthy donors. The wider study: Later, an analysis reported that the 120 or so validation repertoires had used the same platform as the 666 first-cohort repertoires.

TCRdb's table, derived via immunoSEQ multiplex PCR, lists solely in-frame clones and lacks some. The sample includes more than 100,000 clones, about nine tenths of them seen just once. Notes on the study in general: Specificity for CMV antigens was confirmed in vitro for a few of the CMV-associated chains. Among TCR sequences, most were rare, though some public TCRs appeared in many donors.

Comments on this clone: Its antigen is not identified.

The germline V gene encodes CDR1 LGHNA and CDR2 YSLEER. Trimming cost V 8 bases and J 0 bases, with 17 bases left between them. The CDR3 loop spans 15 amino acids. This TCR was sampled from a man younger than 45 in good health and CMV-seronegative. The genes are TRBV4-3 and TRBJ2-7; D perhaps matches TRBD2 (6 bases). Sequencing used PBMCs. The CDR3, as DNA: TGCGCCAGCTCCGGGGGTCCCGGGTACTCCTACGAGCAGTACTTC. Translation: CASSGGPGYSYEQYF.